A selection of T cell receptor beta chains follows, all from one sample in a study of T cell changes during pregnancy in multiple sclerosis. Repertoires were generated with immunoSEQ multiplex PCR, while TCRdb's copy carries only in-frame clones and drops some. The table lists about 79,000 clones, roughly 93% of them singletons. The starting material was peripheral blood, obtained in the second trimester of pregnancy. The receptors stem from a female donor in good health, enrolled as a control in a pregnancy study. Each CDR3 is given without its conserved first and last residue.

V gene	J gene	CDR3 protein
TRBV19	TRBJ2-3	ASSIGRATDTQY
TRBV4-3	TRBJ2-7	ASSQGTGDYEQY
TRBV28	TRBJ2-1	ASSSLFWGGTPEQF
TRBV7-8	TRBJ1-2	ASSSTRDLYGYT
TRBV9	TRBJ1-3	ASSVGTGGARNTIY
TRBV30	TRBJ1-5	AWSFKGTAGNQPQH
TRBV7-3	TRBJ2-1	ASSPNAGGANEQF
TRBV9	TRBJ1-1	ASSVISTNTEAF
TRBV5-1	TRBJ2-1	ASSGAGTGYNEQF
TRBV6-5	TRBJ2-7	ASSYSGRYEQY
TRBV27	TRBJ2-7	ASSPPGNGYEQY
TRBV11-2	TRBJ2-7	ASRQAAAYEQY
TRBV19	TRBJ1-4	ASSNPGSNEKLF
TRBV9	TRBJ2-2	ASSVSSNTGELF
TRBV9	TRBJ2-2	ASSVLKGRRTGELF
TRBV13	TRBJ1-2	ASSLGGQGGYGYT
TRBV14	TRBJ2-1	ASRSSGGGNEQF
TRBV9	TRBJ2-7	ASSEKQGDEQY
TRBV25-1	TRBJ1-1	ASREDGMNTEAF
TRBV27	TRBJ2-3	ASIGIRDTQY
TRBV7-3	TRBJ2-3	ASSNRFQDADTQY
TRBV6-1	TRBJ2-3	ASSEDWVTTGADTQY
TRBV4-1	TRBJ2-3	ASSLTGPDTQY
TRBV5-1	TRBJ2-7	ASSLVGGGEQY
TRBV7-2	TRBJ1-1	ASSLETRGTEAF
TRBV5-1	TRBJ1-1	ASKGQGSFVAF
TRBV27	TRBJ1-2	ASSSKDRGYGYT
TRBV7-6	TRBJ2-4	ASSSRQGSRGIQY
TRBV7-9	TRBJ1-1	ASSLESWQNTEAF
TRBV5-6	TRBJ1-3	ASSLGTGSGNTIY
TRBV7-2	TRBJ2-3	ASSLQLGSPDTQY
TRBV4-3	TRBJ1-1	ASSQGSHRGGGTEAF
TRBV6-1	TRBJ2-4	ASRAPGLENIQY
TRBV7-9	TRBJ2-5	ASCPGGGQETQY
TRBV4-3	TRBJ1-2	ASSRNRRSDYGYT
TRBV6-4	TRBJ2-1	ASSDSNSGGAGEQF
TRBV30	TRBJ1-2	AWSAQGYGYT
TRBV19	TRBJ2-7	ASTPSGGNEQY
TRBV7-9	TRBJ2-7	ASSSSGGSYEQY
TRBV7-2	TRBJ2-2	ASKSANTGELF
TRBV27	TRBJ1-2	ASSLGGSGYT
TRBV4-3	TRBJ2-3	ASSLGQGIRTDTQY
TRBV5-1	TRBJ1-2	ASSLVQGDGYT
TRBV19	TRBJ1-4	ASSQGTANEKLF
TRBV30	TRBJ1-1	AWRSSFGEAF
TRBV11-3	TRBJ2-7	ASSLGRGQRTFDEQY
TRBV30	TRBJ1-2	AWSAGVGDGYT
TRBV7-9	TRBJ1-4	ASSSRTGGSEKLF
TRBV29-1	TRBJ1-1	SVAWGGANTEAF
TRBV7-9	TRBJ1-1	ASRNRQNTEAF
TRBV4-1	TRBJ2-3	ASSPGTGASTDTQY
TRBV7-2	TRBJ2-6	ASSLAGPGANVLT
TRBV19	TRBJ1-2	ASGGPNYGYT
TRBV7-2	TRBJ2-2	ASTWAGGSSTGELF
TRBV23-1	TRBJ1-3	ASSQGGGRNTIY
TRBV7-9	TRBJ1-2	ASSLSMSEGTDGYT
TRBV6-6	TRBJ1-4	ASSYSRPARGEKLF
TRBV4-2	TRBJ1-2	ASSHSPGQRYYGYT
TRBV25-1	TRBJ2-1	ASTDPGGDEQF
TRBV15	TRBJ2-1	ATRRGWGGKGNNEQF